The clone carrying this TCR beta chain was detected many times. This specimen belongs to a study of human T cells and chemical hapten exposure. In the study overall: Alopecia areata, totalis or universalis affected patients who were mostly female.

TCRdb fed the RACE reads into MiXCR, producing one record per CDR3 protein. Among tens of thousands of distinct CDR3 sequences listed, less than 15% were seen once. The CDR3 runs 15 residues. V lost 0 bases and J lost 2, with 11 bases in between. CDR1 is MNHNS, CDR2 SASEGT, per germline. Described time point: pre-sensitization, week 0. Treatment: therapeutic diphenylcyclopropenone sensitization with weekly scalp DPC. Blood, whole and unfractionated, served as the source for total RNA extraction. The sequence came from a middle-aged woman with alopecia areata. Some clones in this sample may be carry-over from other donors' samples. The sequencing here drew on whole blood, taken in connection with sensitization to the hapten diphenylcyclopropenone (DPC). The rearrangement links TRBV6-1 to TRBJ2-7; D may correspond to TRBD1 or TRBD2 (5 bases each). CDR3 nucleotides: TGTGCCAGCAGTGAAGCGCAGGGAGTCGCCTACGAGCAGTACTTC. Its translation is CASSEAQGVAYEQYF.